The clone carrying this T cell receptor (beta chain) was recorded once. The data originate from a study of blood T cell repertoires in COVID-19. Study at large: COVID-19 samples collected from the United States, Italy and Spain covered acute and convalescent phases. From T cells, B-cell-depleted T cells, or PBMCs came the material, which was cDNA or gDNA.

V was shortened by 3 bases and J by 0 bases, with 6 bases between the two germline ends. CDR1 and CDR2 from the germline V gene are SNHLY and FYNNEI. The CDR3 totals 15 residues. Methods used by the authors: It was from reference gene primer amplification that nucleated cell counts were estimated. The repertoire was sequenced with immunoSEQ multiplex PCR; TCRdb's copy has only in-frame clones and lacks some. The V and J calls and the clone size are those of that table, but D and trimming were determined from the DNA. Of a few hundred thousand clones detected, roughly 89% appear once; the ten largest clones hold about 1.7%.

Sequenced sample: PBMCs or T cells enriched from blood (not recorded which). The chain joins TRBV2 to TRBJ1-6; D is uncertain. The TCR was taken from a woman between 25 and 40 years old who had recovered from COVID-19. The CDR3 loop reads CASSEARSYNSPLHF. DNA for the CDR3: TGTGCCAGCAGTGAGGCACGCTCCTATAATTCACCCCTCCACTTT.